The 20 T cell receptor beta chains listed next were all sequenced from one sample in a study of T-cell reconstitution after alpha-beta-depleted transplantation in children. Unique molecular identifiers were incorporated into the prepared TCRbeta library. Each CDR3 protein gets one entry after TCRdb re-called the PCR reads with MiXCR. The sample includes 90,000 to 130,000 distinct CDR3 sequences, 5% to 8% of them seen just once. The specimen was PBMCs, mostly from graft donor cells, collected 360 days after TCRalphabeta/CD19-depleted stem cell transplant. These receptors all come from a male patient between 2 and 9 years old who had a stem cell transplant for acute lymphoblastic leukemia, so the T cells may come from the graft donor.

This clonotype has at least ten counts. CDR3 protein: CASSLGLRTGETQYF. The CDR3 DNA reads TGTGCCAGCAGCTTAGGGCTGAGGACAGGAGAGACCCAGTACTTC. The gene calls are TRBV7-9 and TRBJ2-5; TRBD1 matches at 7 bases. There are 15 residues in the CDR3. V was pared by 1 base and J by 4 bases, with 6 bases of the junction left unmatched. Germline V CDR1 and CDR2: SEHNR, FQNEAQ (reference sequence).

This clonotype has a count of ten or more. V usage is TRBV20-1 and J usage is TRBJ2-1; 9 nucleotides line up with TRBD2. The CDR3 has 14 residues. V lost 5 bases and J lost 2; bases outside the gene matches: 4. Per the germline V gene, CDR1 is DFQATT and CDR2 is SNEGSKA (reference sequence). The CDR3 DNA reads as TGCAGTGCTTTAGCGGGAGTACCCTACAATGAGCAGTTCTTC. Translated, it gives CSALAGVPYNEQFF.

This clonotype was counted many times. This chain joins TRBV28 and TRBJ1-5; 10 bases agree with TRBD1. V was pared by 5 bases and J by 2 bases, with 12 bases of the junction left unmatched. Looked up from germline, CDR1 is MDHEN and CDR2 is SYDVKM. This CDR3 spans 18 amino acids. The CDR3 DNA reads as TGTGCCAGCAGTGCTCCCGGGACAGGGGTAAAAGGCAATCAGCCCCAGCATTTT. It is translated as CASSAPGTGVKGNQPQHF.

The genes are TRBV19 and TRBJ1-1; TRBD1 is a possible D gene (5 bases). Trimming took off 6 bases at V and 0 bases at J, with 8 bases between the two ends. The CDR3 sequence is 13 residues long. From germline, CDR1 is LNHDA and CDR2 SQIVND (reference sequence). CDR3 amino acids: CASRGTVNTEAFF. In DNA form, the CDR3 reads TGTGCCAGTAGAGGGACGGTGAACACTGAAGCTTTCTTT.

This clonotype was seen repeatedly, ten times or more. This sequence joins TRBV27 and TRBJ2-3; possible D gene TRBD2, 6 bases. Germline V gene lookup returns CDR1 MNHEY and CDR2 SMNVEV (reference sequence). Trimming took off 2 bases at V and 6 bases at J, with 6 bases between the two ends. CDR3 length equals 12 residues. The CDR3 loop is CASSLAGDTQYF. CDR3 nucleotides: TGTGCCAGCAGTTTAGCGGGGGATACGCAGTATTTT.

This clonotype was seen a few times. The CDR3 region is CASSSDSSNQPQHF. The CDR3 DNA sequence: TGTGCCAGCAGCTCGGACTCTAGCAATCAGCCCCAGCATTTT. This rearrangement joins TRBV7-9 to TRBJ1-5; D gene ambiguous. The length of the CDR3 is 14 residues. Germline values: CDR1 SEHNR, CDR2 FQNEAQ (reference sequence). V shed 4 bases and J shed 0 bases, with 7 bases lying between them.

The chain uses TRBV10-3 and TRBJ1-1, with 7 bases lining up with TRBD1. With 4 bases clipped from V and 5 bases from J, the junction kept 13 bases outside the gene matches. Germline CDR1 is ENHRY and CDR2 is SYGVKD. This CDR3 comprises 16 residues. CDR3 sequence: CAISGPLTGRGTEAFF. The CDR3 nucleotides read TGTGCCATCAGTGGACCCCTGACAGGGAGAGGGACTGAAGCTTTCTTT.

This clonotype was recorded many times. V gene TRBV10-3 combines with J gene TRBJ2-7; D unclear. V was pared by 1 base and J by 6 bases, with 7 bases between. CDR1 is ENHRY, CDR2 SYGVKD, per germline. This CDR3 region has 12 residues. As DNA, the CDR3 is TGTGCCATCAGTGAGTTTAGTCTCGAGCAGTACTTC. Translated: CAISEFSLEQYF.

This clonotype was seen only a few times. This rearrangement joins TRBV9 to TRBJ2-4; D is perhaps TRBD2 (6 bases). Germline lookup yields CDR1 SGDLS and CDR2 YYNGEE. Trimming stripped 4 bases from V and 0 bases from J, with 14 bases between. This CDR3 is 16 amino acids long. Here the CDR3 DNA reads TGTGCCAGCAGCCCGTGGACGGGACTAGCCAAAAACATTCAGTACTTC. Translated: CASSPWTGLAKNIQYF.

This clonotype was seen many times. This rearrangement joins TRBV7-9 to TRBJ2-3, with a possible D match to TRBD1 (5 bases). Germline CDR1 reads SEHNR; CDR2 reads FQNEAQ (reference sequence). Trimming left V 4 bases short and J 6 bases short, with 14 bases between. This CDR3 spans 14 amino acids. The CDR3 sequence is CASSSIGKGDTQYF. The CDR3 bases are TGTGCCAGCAGCTCAATAGGGAAGGGGGATACGCAGTATTTT.

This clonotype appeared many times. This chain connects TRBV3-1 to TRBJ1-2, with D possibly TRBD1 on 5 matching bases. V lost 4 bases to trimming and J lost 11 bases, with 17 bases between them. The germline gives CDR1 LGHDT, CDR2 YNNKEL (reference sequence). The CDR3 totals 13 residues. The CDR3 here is CASSPRDGAPYTF. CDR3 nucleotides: TGTGCCAGCAGCCCCCGGGACGGAGCTCCTTACACCTTC.

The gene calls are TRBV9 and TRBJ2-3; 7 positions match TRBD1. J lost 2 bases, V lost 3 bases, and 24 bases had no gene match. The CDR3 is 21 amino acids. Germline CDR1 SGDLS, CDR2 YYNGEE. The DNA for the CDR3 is TGTGCCAGCAGCGCGCCATCCCAGGGGGTTCGCTCGAAGGGGGCCACAGATACGCAGTATTTT. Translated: CASSAPSQGVRSKGATDTQYF.

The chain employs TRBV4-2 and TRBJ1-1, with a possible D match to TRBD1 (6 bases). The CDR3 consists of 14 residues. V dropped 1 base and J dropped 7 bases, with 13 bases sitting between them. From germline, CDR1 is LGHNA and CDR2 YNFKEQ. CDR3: CASSQAGEFSEAFF. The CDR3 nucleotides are TGTGCCAGCAGCCAAGCAGGGGAGTTCAGTGAAGCTTTCTTT.

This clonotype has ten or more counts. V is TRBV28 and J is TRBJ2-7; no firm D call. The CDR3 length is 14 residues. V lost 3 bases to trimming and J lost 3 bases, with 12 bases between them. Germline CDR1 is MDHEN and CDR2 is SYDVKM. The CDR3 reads CASSFAAMGYEQYF. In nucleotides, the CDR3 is TGTGCCAGCAGTTTTGCGGCGATGGGCTACGAGCAGTACTTC.

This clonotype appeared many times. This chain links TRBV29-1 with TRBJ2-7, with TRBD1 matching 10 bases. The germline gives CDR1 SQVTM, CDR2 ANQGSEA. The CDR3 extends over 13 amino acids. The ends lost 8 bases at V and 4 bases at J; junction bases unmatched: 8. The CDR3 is CSILTGGLYEQYF. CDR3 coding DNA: TGCAGCATCTTGACAGGGGGCTTGTACGAGCAGTACTTC.

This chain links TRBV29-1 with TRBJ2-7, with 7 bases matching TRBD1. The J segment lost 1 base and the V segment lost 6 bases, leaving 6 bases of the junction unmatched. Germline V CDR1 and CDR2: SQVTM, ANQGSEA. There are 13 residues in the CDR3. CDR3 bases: TGCAGCGTCACCGACAGGGAGTCCTACGAGCAGTACTTC. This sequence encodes CSVTDRESYEQYF.

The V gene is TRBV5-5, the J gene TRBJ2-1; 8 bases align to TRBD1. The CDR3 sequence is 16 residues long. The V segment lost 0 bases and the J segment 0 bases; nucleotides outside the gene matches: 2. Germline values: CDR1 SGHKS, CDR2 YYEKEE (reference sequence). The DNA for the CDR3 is TGTGCCAGCAGCTTGGCCAGGGGGCTCTCCTACAATGAGCAGTTCTTC. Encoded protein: CASSLARGLSYNEQFF.

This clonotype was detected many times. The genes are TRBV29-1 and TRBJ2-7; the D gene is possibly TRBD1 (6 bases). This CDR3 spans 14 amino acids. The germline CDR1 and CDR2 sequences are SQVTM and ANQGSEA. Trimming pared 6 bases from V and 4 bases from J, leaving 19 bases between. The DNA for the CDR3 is TGCAGCGTGGGGGCCCCAGGCAGGCGTTACGAGCAGTACTTC. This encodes CSVGAPGRRYEQYF.

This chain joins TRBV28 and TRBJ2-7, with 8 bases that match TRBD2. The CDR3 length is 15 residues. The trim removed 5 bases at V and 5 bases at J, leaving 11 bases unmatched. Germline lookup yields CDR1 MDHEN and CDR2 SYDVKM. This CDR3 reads CASSPLAGGLDEQYF. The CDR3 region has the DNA TGTGCCAGCAGTCCCCTGGCGGGAGGCCTGGACGAGCAGTACTTC.

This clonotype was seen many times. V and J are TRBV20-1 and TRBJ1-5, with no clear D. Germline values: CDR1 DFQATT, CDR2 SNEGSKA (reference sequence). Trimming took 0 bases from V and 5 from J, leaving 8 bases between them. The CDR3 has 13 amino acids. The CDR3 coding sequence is TGCAGTGCTAGAGATCCAGCATATCAGCCCCAGCATTTT. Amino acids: CSARDPAYQPQHF.